This entry describes one T cell receptor (beta chain). This sample is part of a study of blood T cell repertoires in COVID-19. For the study at large: COVID-19 samples collected from the United States, Italy and Spain covered acute and convalescent phases. PBMCs, B-cell-depleted T cells, or T cells provided the cDNA or gDNA that made up the material.

The Seattle patients, enrolled during active infection, were followed longitudinally. In the authors' workflow: For nucleated cells, counts were estimated from reference gene primer amplification. Method: immunoSEQ multiplex PCR; TCRdb's copy keeps in-frame clones and lacks some. From that table come the V and J calls and clone size; the DNA was used to work out D and trimming. Found here are 250,000 to 350,000 clones, under 85% of them singletons; the top ten hold approximately 0.94%. Germline-derived CDR1 and CDR2 are SGHTA and FQGTGA. The CDR3 is 16 amino acids. Trimming removed 3 bases from V and 0 bases from J; junction bases left unmatched: 4.

The chain recombines TRBV7-3 with TRBJ2-2; the match to TRBD1 covers 7 bases. The TCR comes from a human donor with COVID-19, enrolled during active disease. The donor label of this sample is uncertain. What was sequenced was peripheral blood. The CDR3 sequence: CASSLADRPNTGELFF. Here the CDR3 DNA reads TGTGCCAGCAGCTTGGCGGACAGGCCGAACACCGGGGAGCTGTTTTTT.